The present T cell receptor (beta chain) was sequenced within a study of T cell repertoires in cytomegalovirus infection. Study summary: Newly reported HLA-C-restricted and thoroughly characterized HLA-B-restricted CMV epitopes were employed. Carrying CMV and the relevant HLA type showed in public TCR beta signatures. Study results and caveats: Summed public TCR beta family frequency identified CMV carriers bearing the relevant HLA. Dominant in the ex vivo response were TCR beta clonotypes restricted by HLA-C and specific for CMV.

This clonotype was seen a handful of times. The antigen is not known. The CDR3 consists of 16 residues. Trimming took off 2 bases at V and 6 bases at J, with 20 bases between the two ends. CDR1 is MNHEY, CDR2 SMNVEV, per germline (reference sequence). TCRdb redid the calling of the reads with MiXCR, one entry per CDR3 protein. Found here are 110,000 or so distinct CDR3 sequences, around 30% of them singletons; the top ten hold roughly two fifths. Sequenced material: CD8+ T cells from cultured PBMCs, taken from culture after CMV antigen stimulation. The clonotype comes from a human donor in good health (CMV status not recorded). Some clones in this sample may be carry-over from other donors' samples. V usage is TRBV27 and J usage is TRBJ2-7; a weak D match, TRBD2 (5 bases). The CDR3 bases are TGTGCCAGCAGTTTAATAAGAACCACTAGTTTCCGCGAGCAGTACTTC. It specifies CASSLIRTTSFREQYF.